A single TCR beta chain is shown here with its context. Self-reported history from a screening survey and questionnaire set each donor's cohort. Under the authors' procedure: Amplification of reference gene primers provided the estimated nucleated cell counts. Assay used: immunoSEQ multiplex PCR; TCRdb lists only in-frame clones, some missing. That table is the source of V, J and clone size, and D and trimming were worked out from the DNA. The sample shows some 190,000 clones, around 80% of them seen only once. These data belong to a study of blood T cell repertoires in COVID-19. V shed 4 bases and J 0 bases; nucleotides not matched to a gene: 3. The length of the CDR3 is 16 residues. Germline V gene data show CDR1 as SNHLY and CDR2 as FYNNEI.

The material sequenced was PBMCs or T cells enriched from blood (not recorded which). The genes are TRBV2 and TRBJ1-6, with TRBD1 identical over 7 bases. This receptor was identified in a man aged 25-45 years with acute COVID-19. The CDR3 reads CASSGGTASYNSPLHF. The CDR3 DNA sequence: TGTGCCAGCAGTGGAGGGACAGCCTCCTATAATTCACCCCTCCACTTT.